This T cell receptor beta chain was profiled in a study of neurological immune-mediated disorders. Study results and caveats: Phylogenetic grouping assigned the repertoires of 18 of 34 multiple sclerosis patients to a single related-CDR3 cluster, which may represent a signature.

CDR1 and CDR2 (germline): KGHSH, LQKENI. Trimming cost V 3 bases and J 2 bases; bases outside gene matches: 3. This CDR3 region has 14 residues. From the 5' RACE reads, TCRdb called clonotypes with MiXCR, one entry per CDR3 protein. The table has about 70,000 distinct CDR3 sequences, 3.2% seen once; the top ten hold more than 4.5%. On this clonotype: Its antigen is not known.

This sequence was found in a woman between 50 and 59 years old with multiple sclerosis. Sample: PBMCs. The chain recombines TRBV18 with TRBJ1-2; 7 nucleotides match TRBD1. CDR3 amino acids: CASSPGTANYGYTF. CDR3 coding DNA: TGTGCCAGCTCACCCGGGACAGCCAACTATGGCTACACCTTC.